This T cell receptor beta chain emerged from a study of T cells after yellow fever vaccination. Findings and caveats of the study: FACS-sorted repertoires might harbor abundant contaminating clonotypes from the bulk population. Clonotypes appearing in both CD4 and CD8 compartments existed, and their share was small. A faster peak, day 5 versus 15, was reached by the weaker secondary response.

The CDR3 contains 15 residues. After removal of 6 bases from V and 0 bases from J, the junction contained 5 bases not matched to a gene. Germline CDR1 and CDR2: SQVTM and ANQGSEA. Of note for this clonotype: Its antigen remains unknown.

MiXCR, run by TCRdb on the 5' RACE reads, gives a single entry per CDR3 protein. The data show about 580,000 distinct CDR3 sequences, about a sixth seen once. The chain is built from TRBV29-1 and TRBJ2-6; 7 bases line up with TRBD1. The sample consisted of PBMCs, taken around 5 days after the first yellow fever vaccination. This sequence originates from a man aged 18 to 29 who received the YFV17D yellow fever vaccine. In DNA form, the CDR3 reads TGCAGCGTCCGGGACAGCTACTCTGGGGCCAACGTCCTGACTTTC. Its translation is CSVRDSYSGANVLTF.